This TCR beta chain was identified in a study of blood T cell repertoires in COVID-19. Looking at the study overall: The origin of the acute and convalescent COVID-19 samples was the United States, Italy and Spain.

The CDR3 contains 17 residues. V lost 3 bases and J lost 0; bases outside the gene matches: 5. Germline CDR1 is KGHDR and CDR2 is SFDVKD. Authors' processing steps: It was from reference gene primer amplification that nucleated cell counts were estimated. Assay used: immunoSEQ multiplex PCR; TCRdb lists only in-frame clones, some missing. That table gives V, J and clone size, and the DNA gave D and trimming. Found here are around 250,000 clones, 82% of them singletons; the top ten hold around 2.9%. This receptor was identified in a woman younger than 35 with acute or convalescent COVID-19. Sequences were obtained from peripheral blood. J is TRBJ2-3 and V is TRBV24-1; 10 bases agree with TRBD1. The CDR3 region has the DNA TGTGCCACCAGTGATACTCCGGGACAGGGGAGCACAGATACGCAGTATTTT. This codes for CATSDTPGQGSTDTQYF.